This T cell receptor (beta chain) was identified in a study of identical twins. V was clipped by 5 bases and J by 2 bases, with 9 bases between them. There are 13 residues in the CDR3. MiXCR was run by TCRdb on the 5' RACE reads, yielding one entry per CDR3 protein. Of around 670,000 distinct CDR3 sequences listed, 5.5% to 6.5% are singletons. This clonotype was picked up many times. Its antigen is not known. Whole-study findings and limits: The more abundant beta clonotypes in cord blood had fewer insertions, and memory repertoires did not show this.

The rearrangement joins TRBV12-3 or TRBV12-4 to TRBJ1-1; D unclear. The TCR comes from a man aged 18 to 35 in good health. The sample taken for sequencing was naive T cells sorted from blood. CDR3: CASSQKRNTEAFF. In DNA, the CDR3 is TGTGCCAGCAGTCAGAAAAGAAACACTGAAGCTTTCTTT.